The 20 T cell receptor beta chains below all came from one sample that was sequenced in a study of cytomegalovirus exposure and HLA in healthy donors. The PCR was carried out with 60 Vbeta primers and 13 Jbeta primers. The data were produced by immunoSEQ multiplex PCR, yet TCRdb's version contains in-frame clones alone and is incomplete. The sample holds over 65,000 clones, 75% seen once. Input material: PBMCs. The receptors were gathered from a middle-aged man in good health and CMV-seronegative.

J is TRBJ2-3 and V is TRBV9; the match to TRBD2 covers 8 bases. V was pared by 3 bases and J by 3 bases, with 12 bases of the junction left unmatched. From germline, CDR1 is SGDLS and CDR2 YYNGEE. This CDR3 region has 17 residues. The CDR3 sequence is CASSGALRGDATDTQYF. CDR3 in DNA: TGTGCCAGCAGCGGAGCCCTGCGGGGGGACGCAACAGATACGCAGTATTTT.

This chain connects TRBV6-4 to TRBJ2-3; a possible D gene is TRBD2 (6 bases). V was cut by 5 bases and J by 1 base, with 13 bases left in between. The V gene's germline CDR1 is MRHNA and CDR2 SNTAGT. There are 15 residues in the CDR3. In DNA form, the CDR3 reads TGTGCCAGCAGTTTTTCAATAGCGGGCACAGATACGCAGTATTTT. Encoded protein: CASSFSIAGTDTQYF.

In DNA form, the CDR3 reads TGCGCCAGCAGCTTGAGCCTGAATGAGCAGTTCTTC. Protein sequence: CASSLSLNEQFF. The J gene is TRBJ2-1, the V gene TRBV5-1; D is unclear. V lost 1 base to trimming and J lost 7 bases, with 6 bases between them. Germline CDR1 SGHRS, CDR2 YFSETQ. This CDR3 is built from 12 residues.

This chain connects TRBV4-2 to TRBJ1-5; the match to TRBD1 covers 10 bases. After removal of 2 bases from V and 4 bases from J, the junction contained 2 bases not matched to a gene. Germline V gene data show CDR1 as LGHNA and CDR2 as YNFKEQ. The CDR3 loop spans 15 amino acids. The chain's CDR3 is CASSQLGQGNQPQHF. DNA of the CDR3: TGTGCCAGCAGCCAACTGGGACAGGGGAATCAGCCCCAGCATTTT.

The rearrangement joins TRBV14 to TRBJ2-3; D is possibly TRBD2 (6 bases). Between the trimmed V and J ends, which lost 4 bases and 1 base, there was a span of 9 bases. Germline V gene sequence: CDR1 SGHDN, CDR2 FVKESK. The CDR3 length is 14 residues. CDR3 in amino acids: CASSPAGRTDTQYF. The CDR3 DNA reads TGTGCCAGCAGCCCAGCGGGCCGCACAGATACGCAGTATTTT.

V usage is TRBV9 and J usage is TRBJ2-7; tentative D call: TRBD2 (6 bases). The CDR3 runs to 15 residues. The V end was cut by 0 bases, the J end by 4 bases, with 14 bases between. Germline loops: CDR1 SGDLS, CDR2 YYNGEE. The CDR3 DNA reads as TGTGCCAGCAGCGTAGCGGGAGAGGCGGTTTACGAGCAGTACTTC. Amino acid sequence: CASSVAGEAVYEQYF.

This chain connects TRBV29-1 to TRBJ2-7; D unclear. The CDR3 runs to 14 residues. V shed 4 bases and J shed 4 bases, with 17 bases lying between them. In germline, CDR1 is SQVTM, CDR2 ANQGSEA. The CDR3 reads CSVVTVTSGYEQYF. For the CDR3, the DNA is TGCAGCGTTGTTACGGTAACCTCCGGTTACGAGCAGTACTTC.

Written as DNA, the CDR3 is TGTGCCAGCAGCCGACTGCTAAGTCGGGAGCAGTTCTTC. It codes for CASSRLLSREQFF. The rearrangement links TRBV2 to TRBJ2-1; D is undetermined. The V gene lost 6 bases and the J gene lost 10 bases, with 16 bases spanning the gap. This CDR3 region has 13 residues. CDR1 and CDR2 from the germline V gene are SNHLY and FYNNEI.

The chain recombines TRBV30 with TRBJ2-5; weak D call: TRBD1 (6 bases). The V gene's germline CDR1 is GTSNPN and CDR2 SVGIG (reference sequence). The CDR3 length is 13 residues. V was trimmed by 4 bases and J by 6 bases, leaving 15 bases between them. DNA of the CDR3: TGTGCCTGGACGGAACAGGGTGGTAAGACCCAGTACTTC. Amino acid sequence: CAWTEQGGKTQYF.

This rearrangement joins TRBV6-5 to TRBJ1-2; D is perhaps TRBD1 (6 bases). V was shortened by 0 bases and J by 0 bases, with 11 bases between the two germline ends. Looked up from germline, CDR1 is MNHEY and CDR2 is SVGAGI. This CDR3 comprises 16 residues. The CDR3 DNA sequence: TGTGCCAGCAGTTACTCGTCGGCAGGGGCTAACTATGGCTACACCTTC. It encodes CASSYSSAGANYGYTF.

The chain employs TRBV1 and TRBJ1-6; no check of the table's D call, TRBD1, against the DNA was made. TRBV1 is termed a pseudogene. The CDR3 extends over 15 amino acids. The CDR3 bases are TGCACCAGCAGCCTGGACAGGGCGTATAATTCACCCCTCCACTTT. This gives the protein CTSSLDRAYNSPLHF.

The chain carries TRBV7-9 and TRBJ1-2, with D perhaps matching TRBD1 (6 bases). Per the germline V gene, CDR1 is SEHNR and CDR2 is FQNEAQ (reference sequence). The ends were cut back, 3 bases at V and 6 bases at J, with 14 bases in the middle. This CDR3 has 14 amino acids. In nucleotides, the CDR3 is TGTGCCAGCAGCTTCTCCGGGGCAGGGGATGGCTACACCTTC. Its protein is CASSFSGAGDGYTF.

The rearrangement links TRBV10-2 to TRBJ1-1; 7 bases are shared with TRBD1. Looked up from germline, CDR1 is WSHSY and CDR2 is SAAADI. Germline trimming cut 6 bases from V and 7 bases from J; bases unmatched to any gene: 5. The CDR3 loop spans 12 amino acids. CDR3 region: CASRTGTVEAFF. CDR3 coding DNA: TGCGCCAGCAGAACAGGGACAGTTGAAGCTTTCTTT.

This clone was seen a handful of times. This rearrangement joins TRBV2 to TRBJ1-1; D is undetermined. The CDR3 sequence is 13 residues long. The germline V gene encodes CDR1 SNHLY and CDR2 FYNNEI. V gave up 7 bases and J gave up 0 bases, with 9 bases separating them. The CDR3 region is CASKYRVNTEAFF. The CDR3 DNA reads TGTGCCAGCAAGTACAGAGTGAACACTGAAGCTTTCTTT.

This clone was seen only a few times. The CDR3 loop reads CATTRGGGTEAFF. CDR3 bases: TGTGCCACAACCAGGGGTGGTGGGACTGAAGCTTTCTTT. This sequence joins TRBV10-3 and TRBJ1-1, with D tentatively TRBD1 (6 bases). V lost 10 bases and J 5 bases, leaving 17 bases between the germline ends. CDR3 length: 13 amino acids. Germline V lookup: CDR1 ENHRY, CDR2 SYGVKD.

The gene calls are TRBV5-1 and TRBJ1-4; the match to TRBD1 covers 9 bases. Germline CDR1 is SGHRS and CDR2 is YFSETQ. The CDR3 is 14 amino acids. The ends lost 4 bases at V and 8 bases at J; junction bases unmatched: 6. The CDR3: CASSPTGGDEKLFF. The CDR3, as DNA: TGCGCCAGCAGCCCGACAGGGGGAGACGAAAAACTGTTTTTT.

This clone was picked up a small number of times. The chain is built from TRBV7-3 and TRBJ2-1; D gene uncertain. This CDR3 is built from 11 residues. From germline, CDR1 is SGHTA and CDR2 FQGTGA. Between the trimmed V and J ends, which lost 5 bases and 8 bases, there was a span of 7 bases. The CDR3 DNA is TGTGCCAGCAGCCACGGTGATGAGCAGTTCTTC. This gives the protein CASSHGDEQFF. The full variable domain, its missing parts supplied by reference TRBV7-3 and TRBJ2-1, is GAGVSQTPSNKVTEKGKYVELRCDPISGHTALYWYRQSLGQGPEFLIYFQGTGAADDSGLPNDRFFAVRPEGSVSTLKIQRTERGDSAVYLCASSHGDEQFFGPGTRLTVL.

The chain uses TRBV2 and TRBJ2-7, with 9 positions matching TRBD2. Germline CDR1 reads SNHLY; CDR2 reads FYNNEI. V gave up 6 bases and J gave up 7 bases; unmatched junction bases: 16. The CDR3 is 16 amino acids. CDR3 region: CASRPQPAGGPEEQYF. In nucleotides, the CDR3 is TGTGCCAGCAGACCCCAACCAGCGGGAGGCCCCGAGGAGCAGTACTTC.

This clone was detected many times. J is TRBJ1-1 and V is TRBV7-9; 7 bases are a match to TRBD1. With V trimmed by 5 bases and J by 3 bases, 3 bases remained unmatched. CDR1 is SEHNR, CDR2 FQNEAQ, per germline (reference sequence). The CDR3 is made up of 13 amino acids. CDR3: CASSPQGDTEAFF. Here the CDR3 DNA reads TGTGCCAGCAGCCCGCAGGGGGACACTGAAGCTTTCTTT.

This chain connects TRBV28 to TRBJ1-6; D not resolved. Trimming took 6 bases from V and 1 from J, leaving 10 bases between them. Germline V gives CDR1 MDHEN, CDR2 SYDVKM. This CDR3 is built from 15 residues. The CDR3 DNA is TGTGCCAGCAGAAACCAGGCATCCTATAATTCACCCCTCCACTTT. Translation: CASRNQASYNSPLHF.